The rows below give T cell receptor beta chains drawn from one sample of a study of blood T cells in healthy people across ages. TCRdb re-analysed the 5' RACE reads in MiXCR, keeping a single row per CDR3 protein. The table lists more than 450,000 distinct CDR3 sequences, 27% of them singletons. The same sample was also used in a study of T cells of mothers and their children.

Sequencing used blood. Receptors originate from a boy between 2 and 10 years old in good health. The CDR3 runs from the conserved cysteine through the conserved F or W. The order of the fields is D gene, clone size, V gene, J gene, CDR3 protein, CDR3 DNA. The D gene is left open where the match is weak. Part of the rows lack a size; the others show once, few, many or a class for expanded clones.

>-|few|TRBV27|TRBJ1-5
CASRQQGAGGQPQHF
TGTGCCAGCAGACAACAGGGAGCTGGGGGTCAGCCCCAGCATTTT
>-|-|TRBV4-3|TRBJ2-2
CASSRGPETGELFF
TGCGCCAGCAGCCGGGGACCGGAGACCGGGGAGCTGTTTTTT
>TRBD2|few|TRBV10-2|TRBJ2-1
CAGGTSGGNEQFF
TGCGCCGGCGGGACTAGCGGGGGGAATGAGCAGTTCTTC
>-|few|TRBV7-9|TRBJ2-5
CASSFLVEQYF
TGTGCCAGCAGCTTCCTCGTTGAGCAGTACTTC
>-|-|TRBV2|TRBJ2-3
CASSKTSTDTQYF
TGTGCCAGCAGTAAGACTTCCACAGATACGCAGTATTTT
>-|-|TRBV19|TRBJ2-4
CASNRDITKNIQYF
TGTGCCAGTAACAGGGACATCACTAAAAACATTCAGTACTTC
>TRBD2|-|TRBV6-1|TRBJ2-3
CASSEGGGRADTQYF
TGTGCCAGCAGTGAAGGCGGGGGGCGCGCAGATACGCAGTATTTT
>-|-|TRBV20-1|TRBJ2-5
CSASVASATQETQYF
TGCAGTGCTAGCGTGGCTAGCGCTACCCAAGAGACCCAGTACTTC
>-|many|TRBV5-1|TRBJ2-7
CASSLEGPKYEQYF
TGCGCCAGCAGCTTGGAAGGGCCCAAATACGAGCAGTACTTC
>TRBD2|-|TRBV12-3/TRBV12-4|TRBJ2-1
CASSNSGSRKESSYNEQFF
TGTGCCAGCAGTAATAGCGGGAGCAGGAAGGAAAGCTCCTACAATGAGCAGTTCTTC
>-|-|TRBV6-2/TRBV6-3|TRBJ1-6
CASSYDPRRSLHF
TGTGCCAGCAGTTACGACCCCCGGCGATCCCTCCACTTT
>-|few|TRBV9|TRBJ2-3
CASSTHPSDSTDTQYF
TGTGCCAGCAGCACCCACCCTAGCGATAGCACAGATACGCAGTATTTT
>-|few|TRBV2|TRBJ1-2
CASSDRGGTYGYTF
TGTGCCAGCAGTGACCGGGGGGGGACCTATGGCTACACCTTC
>-|few|TRBV21-1|TRBJ1-5
CASSPRPLGGNQPQHF
TGTGCCAGCAGCCCACGCCCCTTGGGGGGCAATCAGCCCCAGCATTTT
>-|-|TRBV7-4|TRBJ2-1
CASSLSPDNEQFF
TGTGCCAGCAGCTTATCCCCAGACAATGAGCAGTTCTTC
>-|-|TRBV9|TRBJ1-1
CASSVDPARNTEAFF
TGTGCCAGCAGCGTAGACCCGGCCCGGAACACTGAAGCTTTCTTT
>TRBD1|few|TRBV6-2/TRBV6-3|TRBJ2-5
CASRPTGGRETQYF
TGTGCCAGCAGGCCTACAGGGGGCAGGGAGACCCAGTACTTC
>TRBD1|-|TRBV3-1|TRBJ2-2
CASSQGYRDRVSGELFF
TGTGCCAGCAGCCAAGGATACCGGGACAGGGTATCCGGGGAGCTGTTTTTT
>-|-|TRBV6-1|TRBJ2-7
CASTWTVSYEQYF
TGTGCCAGCACCTGGACAGTCTCCTACGAGCAGTACTTC
>-|-|TRBV4-2|TRBJ1-5
CASSQEVESNQPQHF
TGTGCCAGCAGCCAAGAGGTAGAAAGCAATCAGCCCCAGCATTTT
>-|many|TRBV27|TRBJ1-2
CASSLEGSYGYTF
TGTGCCAGCAGTTTAGAGGGCAGCTATGGCTACACCTTC
>-|-|TRBV6-6|TRBJ1-1
CASSYVGEANTEAFF
TGTGCCAGCAGTTATGTCGGGGAGGCGAACACTGAAGCTTTCTTT
>-|few|TRBV9|TRBJ1-4
CASSTSGHPNEKLFF
TGTGCCAGCAGCACCTCGGGACACCCTAATGAAAAACTGTTTTTT
>-|-|TRBV3-1|TRBJ2-7
CASSQDLIDPYEQYF
TGTGCCAGCAGCCAAGATCTGATAGACCCCTACGAGCAGTACTTC
>-|few|TRBV7-9|TRBJ2-1
CASSSQLAPYNEQFF
TGTGCCAGCAGCTCACAACTAGCCCCCTACAATGAGCAGTTCTTC
>TRBD1|-|TRBV12-3/TRBV12-4|TRBJ1-2
CASSPETGEYYGYTF
TGTGCCAGCAGTCCCGAGACAGGGGAATACTATGGCTACACCTTC
>TRBD2|-|TRBV7-2|TRBJ2-2
CASSLGISGGNTGELFF
TGTGCCAGCAGCTTAGGGATTTCGGGGGGGAACACCGGGGAGCTGTTTTTT
>TRBD1|-|TRBV5-6|TRBJ2-1
CASSVILGTDYNEQFF
TGTGCCAGCAGCGTCATCCTCGGGACAGATTACAATGAGCAGTTCTTC
>-|-|TRBV12-3/TRBV12-4|TRBJ2-3
CASSFSRFGADTEYF
TGTGCCAGCAGTTTCTCCAGATTCGGCGCAGATACGGAGTATTTT
>TRBD1|-|TRBV7-2|TRBJ2-2
CASSLTTGAGELFF
TGTGCCAGCAGCTTAACAACAGGGGCCGGGGAGCTGTTTTTT
>-|few|TRBV10-3|TRBJ1-1
CAISDLSENTEAFF
TGTGCCATCAGTGATCTCTCCGAGAACACTGAAGCTTTCTTT
>TRBD2|-|TRBV7-2|TRBJ2-3
CASRLWAGGITDTQYF
TGTGCCAGCAGATTATGGGCGGGAGGGATCACAGATACGCAGTATTTT
>-|few|TRBV10-3|TRBJ2-7
CAISESRGAEQYF
TGTGCCATCAGTGAGTCGAGGGGTGCCGAGCAGTACTTC
>TRBD1|few|TRBV14|TRBJ2-5
CASSPWADRGAPRQTQYF
TGTGCCAGCAGCCCCTGGGCGGACAGGGGAGCCCCGCGACAGACCCAGTACTTC
>-|few|TRBV20-1|TRBJ1-5
CSAAETVNQPQHF
TGCAGTGCCGCGGAGACAGTCAATCAGCCCCAGCATTTT
>-|few|TRBV10-3|TRBJ2-3
CAISEQVQDTQYF
TGTGCCATCAGTGAACAGGTCCAAGATACGCAGTATTTT
>TRBD1|few|TRBV3-1|TRBJ2-2
CASSSSDRGGTGELFF
TGTGCCAGCAGCTCATCGGACAGGGGTGGCACCGGGGAGCTGTTTTTT
>-|few|TRBV29-1|TRBJ1-2
CSVTPGDYGYTF
TGCAGCGTTACCCCGGGGGACTATGGCTACACCTTC
>-|-|TRBV29-1|TRBJ2-7
CSVDGANYEQYF
TGCAGCGTTGATGGCGCCAACTACGAGCAGTACTTC
>-|-|TRBV5-5|TRBJ2-7
CASSLPGQIYEQYF
TGTGCCAGCAGCTTGCCGGGACAAATCTACGAGCAGTACTTC
>-|few|TRBV4-1|TRBJ2-2
CASSHSMNTGELFF
TGCGCCAGCAGCCACAGCATGAACACCGGGGAGCTGTTTTTT
>TRBD2|few|TRBV5-1|TRBJ2-5
CASSIGLAGQETQYF
TGCGCCAGCAGCATCGGACTAGCGGGGCAAGAGACCCAGTACTTC
>TRBD1|-|TRBV7-2|TRBJ2-3
CASSLDRGLLTDTQYF
TGTGCCAGCAGCTTGGACAGGGGGCTTTTAACAGATACGCAGTATTTT
>-|-|TRBV27|TRBJ1-1
CASSLDEFAEAFF
TGTGCCAGCAGTTTAGACGAGTTCGCTGAAGCTTTCTTT
>-|few|TRBV5-5|TRBJ2-7
CASSPWESYEQYF
TGTGCCAGCAGCCCCTGGGAGTCCTACGAGCAGTACTTC
>-|few|TRBV4-3|TRBJ2-1
CASSQSRSQAVSSYNEQFF
TGCGCCAGCAGCCAAAGTCGGAGTCAAGCGGTTAGCTCCTACAATGAGCAGTTCTTC